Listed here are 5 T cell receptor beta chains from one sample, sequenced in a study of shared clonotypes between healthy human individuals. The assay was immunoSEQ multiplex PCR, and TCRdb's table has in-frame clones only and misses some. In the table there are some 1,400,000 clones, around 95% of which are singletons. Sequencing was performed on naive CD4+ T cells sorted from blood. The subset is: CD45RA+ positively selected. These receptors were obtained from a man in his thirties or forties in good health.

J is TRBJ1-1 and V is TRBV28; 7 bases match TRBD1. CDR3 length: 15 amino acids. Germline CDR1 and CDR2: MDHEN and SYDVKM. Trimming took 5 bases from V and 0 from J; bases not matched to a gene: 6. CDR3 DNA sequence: TGTGCCAGCAGTACCCAGACAGGGATGAACACTGAAGCTTTCTTT. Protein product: CASSTQTGMNTEAFF.

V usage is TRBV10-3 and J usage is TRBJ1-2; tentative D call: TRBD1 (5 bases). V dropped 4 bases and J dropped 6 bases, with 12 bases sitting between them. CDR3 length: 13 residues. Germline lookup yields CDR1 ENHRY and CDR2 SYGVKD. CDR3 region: CAISVRAADGYTF. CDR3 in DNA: TGTGCCATCAGTGTCAGGGCCGCGGATGGCTACACCTTC.

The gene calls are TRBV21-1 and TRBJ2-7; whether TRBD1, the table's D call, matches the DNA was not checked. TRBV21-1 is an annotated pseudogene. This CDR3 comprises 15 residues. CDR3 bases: TGTGCCAGCAGCATACCCGGGACAGGGGGTCGTGAGCAGTACTTC. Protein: CASSIPGTGGREQYF.

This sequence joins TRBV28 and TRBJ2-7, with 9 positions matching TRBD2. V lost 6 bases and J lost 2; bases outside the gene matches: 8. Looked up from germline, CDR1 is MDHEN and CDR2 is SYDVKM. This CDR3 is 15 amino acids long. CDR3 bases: TGTGCCAGCAGGATTAGCGGGAGCTCTACCTACGAGCAGTACTTC. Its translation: CASRISGSSTYEQYF.

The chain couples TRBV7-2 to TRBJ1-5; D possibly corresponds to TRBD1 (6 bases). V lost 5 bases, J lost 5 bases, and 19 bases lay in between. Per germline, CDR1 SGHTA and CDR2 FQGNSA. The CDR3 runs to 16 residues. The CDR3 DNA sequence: TGTGCCAGCAGCCCAGGGGCGGAGAGGGTTCATCAGCCCCAGCATTTT. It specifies CASSPGAERVHQPQHF.